These 22 T cell receptor beta chains came from one sample sequenced in a study of glioma-infiltrating T cells after dendritic cell vaccination (dated by TCRdb to the mid-2010s). The library was obtained by the immunoSEQ multiplex PCR assay. As stored in TCRdb, this immuneACCESS dataset retains in-frame rearrangements with V and J assigned. A fraction of the clones does not appear; measured against another copy, unresolved V genes explain less than half of the discrepancy, and the remainder lacks a known reason. Across this sample there are 80,000 to 100,000 clones, with over 60% seen only once. The ten largest clones represent 6% of the sample. Specimen: blood, collected before dendritic cell vaccination. These receptors were collected from a human donor with glioblastoma.

V and J are TRBV6-4 and TRBJ2-1, with 7 bases identical to TRBD2. V trimming: 5 bases; J trimming: 9 bases; junction bases outside the gene matches: 7. This CDR3 comprises 13 residues. From germline, CDR1 is MRHNA and CDR2 SNTAGT. CDR3 DNA: TGTGCCAGCAGTTTTTCGGGGGAGGGTGAGCAGTTCTTC. Encoded protein: CASSFSGEGEQFF.

CDR3 amino acids: CASSPRDSSYYEQYF. The CDR3 nucleotides are TGTGCCAGCAGCCCCCGGGACAGCTCCTACTACGAGCAGTACTTC. The rearrangement uses TRBV7-6 and TRBJ2-7; 7 bases fit TRBD1. The V gene end was trimmed by 5 bases and the J gene end by 3 bases; junction bases not matched to a gene: 10. Germline values: CDR1 SGHVS, CDR2 FNYEAQ. This CDR3 is built from 15 residues.

The chain recombines TRBV2 with TRBJ2-3; 11 bases align to TRBD2. Trimming took 6 bases from V and 7 from J; bases not matched to a gene: 15. The germline CDR1 and CDR2 sequences are SNHLY and FYNNEI. The CDR3 is made up of 17 amino acids. CDR3 nucleotide sequence: TGTGCCAGCAGCGCTCTAGCGGGGGGCTCCGGATTGCATACGCAGTATTTT. It encodes CASSALAGGSGLHTQYF. Full variable domain (outside the CDR3, taken from reference TRBV2 and TRBJ2-3): EPEVTQTPSHQVTQMGQEVILRCVPISNHLYFYWYRQILGQKVEFLVSFYNNEISEKSEIFDDQFSVERPDGSNFTLKIRSTKLEDSAMYFCASSALAGGSGLHTQYFGPGTRLTVL.

This clone qualifies as medium-sized. The chain links TRBV6-1 to TRBJ2-1; 8 nucleotides match TRBD1. This CDR3 has 16 amino acids. Per the germline V gene, CDR1 is MNHNS and CDR2 is SASEGT. V dropped 6 bases and J dropped 4; count of bases not matched to a gene: 11. CDR3 sequence (DNA): TGTGCCAGCAGGGAACATGACAGGGGACAATACAATGAGCAGTTCTTC. Encoded protein: CASREHDRGQYNEQFF.

This chain connects TRBV27 to TRBJ1-5; unclear D gene. The germline CDR1 and CDR2 sequences are MNHEY and SMNVEV (reference sequence). This CDR3 has 12 residues. Trimming stripped 8 bases from V and 6 bases from J, with 11 bases between. CDR3 nucleotide sequence: TGTGCCAGCGGGCCCATGGGTCAGCCCCAGCATTTT. Protein product: CASGPMGQPQHF.

J is TRBJ1-5 and V is TRBV7-2; D may be TRBD1 (5 bases). Germline assignment: CDR1 SGHTA and CDR2 FQGNSA. This CDR3 is 14 amino acids long. Trimming cost V 7 bases and J 2 bases, with 12 bases left between them. The CDR3 is CASMQGSGNQPQHF. In nucleotides, the CDR3 is TGTGCCAGCATGCAGGGAAGCGGCAATCAGCCCCAGCATTTT.

The gene calls are TRBV7-2 and TRBJ2-7; no firm D call. CDR1 and CDR2 from the germline V gene are SGHTA and FQGNSA. V was clipped by 2 bases and J by 3 bases, with 23 bases between them. The CDR3 loop spans 18 amino acids. Here the CDR3 reads CASSLTRRNSMVVYEQYF. The CDR3 DNA sequence: TGTGCCAGCAGCTTAACGCGGCGTAATTCTATGGTTGTCTACGAGCAGTACTTC.

The J gene is TRBJ1-5, the V gene TRBV19, with 9 bases aligning to TRBD1. The CDR3 extends over 14 amino acids. The V and J ends lost 5 bases and 7 bases, in that order; junction bases with no gene match: 6. CDR1 and CDR2 (germline): LNHDA, SQIVND (reference sequence). The CDR3 loop reads CASSWGQGNQPQHF. The CDR3 coding sequence is TGTGCCAGTAGTTGGGGACAGGGTAACCAGCCCCAGCATTTT.

The table lists this clone with a few counts. The genes are TRBV29-1 and TRBJ2-1, with a weak D call TRBD2 (6 bases). The CDR3 runs 16 residues. Germline CDR1 SQVTM, CDR2 ANQGSEA. Trimming left V 1 base short and J 0 bases short, with 13 bases between. The CDR3 sequence is CSVEGGGGTSYNEQFF. CDR3 nucleotides: TGCAGCGTTGAAGGGGGAGGCGGGACCTCCTACAATGAGCAGTTCTTC.

The rearrangement links TRBV2 to TRBJ2-7, with D possibly TRBD2 on 5 matching bases. The CDR3 has 14 residues. CDR1 is SNHLY and CDR2 is FYNNEI in the germline V gene. Trimming shortened V by 6 bases and J by 6 bases, and 18 bases separated the two germline ends. The DNA of the CDR3 is TGTGCCAGCAGAGGGAGACCCCTTCCCCTCGAGCAGTACTTC. Translated, it gives CASRGRPLPLEQYF.

The chain employs TRBV5-6 and TRBJ2-7, with 7 bases lining up with TRBD1. Trimming took 1 base from V and 2 from J; bases not matched to a gene: 9. The CDR3 spans 16 residues. Germline V lookup: CDR1 SGHDT, CDR2 YYEEEE. CDR3 in DNA: TGTGCCAGCAGCTTGAGGGGGCTAGCCGCCACCTACGAGCAGTACTTC. Translating gives CASSLRGLAATYEQYF.

The chain combines TRBV7-6 with TRBJ1-1, with D tentatively TRBD1 (5 bases). CDR1 and CDR2 (germline): SGHVS, FNYEAQ. Deletions cut 2 bases from V and 3 bases from J, with 10 bases between. This CDR3 is 14 amino acids long. CDR3 bases: TGTGCCAGCAGCTTAAGGGGTTCGGACACTGAAGCTTTCTTT. Translating it yields CASSLRGSDTEAFF.

The V gene is TRBV7-2, the J gene TRBJ1-5; D is possibly TRBD1 (6 bases). The length of the CDR3 is 14 residues. Germline-derived CDR1 and CDR2 are SGHTA and FQGNSA. V was clipped by 5 bases and J by 7 bases, with 15 bases between them. Here the CDR3 DNA reads TGTGCCAGCAGCCCGGACAGTAGTTTCCAGCCCCAGCATTTT. Translated, it gives CASSPDSSFQPQHF.

This clone was detected only a few times. V gene TRBV5-1 combines with J gene TRBJ2-7; no firm D call. Trimming took 2 bases from V and 5 from J, leaving 8 bases between them. Germline CDR1 is SGHRS and CDR2 is YFSETQ. The CDR3 is made up of 12 amino acids. This chain's CDR3 is CASSFLSDEQYF. In DNA, the CDR3 is TGCGCCAGCAGCTTTCTCTCAGACGAGCAGTACTTC.

The J gene is TRBJ2-1, the V gene TRBV28, with D possibly matching TRBD2 (5 bases). The CDR3 is 16 residues long. Deletions cut 5 bases from V and 7 bases from J, with 21 bases between. Germline-derived CDR1 and CDR2 are MDHEN and SYDVKM. The DNA of the CDR3 is TGTGCCAGCAGTACCCGGACCGGGGATTGGGGTAATGAGCAGTTCTTC. This codes for CASSTRTGDWGNEQFF.

CDR3 nucleotide sequence: TGTGCCAGCAGCCCCTATGGGGGGGGGAGGGCCACCGGGGAGCTGTTTTTT. This encodes CASSPYGGGRATGELFF. V and J are TRBV9 and TRBJ2-2; TRBD2 matches at 7 bases. J was trimmed by 4 bases and V by 4 bases; bases with no gene match: 13. Germline loops: CDR1 SGDLS, CDR2 YYNGEE. The CDR3 extends over 17 amino acids.

The gene calls are TRBV5-3 and TRBJ1-4; D remains unclear. TRBV5-3 qualifies as an ORF whose function is uncertain. CDR3 length: 14 amino acids. Trimming removed 2 bases from V and 4 bases from J, with 9 bases in between. The CDR3 protein is CARSFFRLNEKLFF. CDR3 in DNA: TGTGCCAGAAGCTTTTTCAGACTTAATGAAAAACTGTTTTTT.

The J gene is TRBJ2-7, the V gene TRBV10-3; TRBD1 agrees at 12 bases. Germline CDR1 reads ENHRY; CDR2 reads SYGVKD. The CDR3 extends over 13 amino acids. With V trimmed by 7 bases and J by 6 bases, 4 bases remained unmatched. CDR3 in amino acids: CAITRDRGREQYF. The CDR3 DNA follows: TGTGCCATCACCAGGGACAGGGGGCGCGAGCAGTACTTC.

This clone was recorded many times. The chain recombines TRBV6-5 with TRBJ1-2; 9 positions match TRBD1. In germline, CDR1 is MNHEY, CDR2 SVGAGI. CDR3 length: 13 amino acids. V was pared by 8 bases and J by 8 bases, with 9 bases of the junction left unmatched. The CDR3 coding sequence is TGTGCCAGCCTAGGGGGACAGGGTCGAGGCTACACCTTC. As protein: CASLGGQGRGYTF.

In this sample, this clone turned up a few times. This chain joins TRBV4-1 and TRBJ2-1; 13 bases line up with TRBD2. Germline V CDR1 and CDR2: MGHRA, YSYEKL. V dropped 5 bases and J dropped 1; count of bases not matched to a gene: 17. There are 21 residues in the CDR3. The CDR3 loop is CASSSSRLLAGGPGSYNEQFF. CDR3 coding DNA: TGCGCCAGCAGCTCAAGTCGCCTACTAGCGGGAGGGCCTGGATCCTACAATGAGCAGTTCTTC.

The gene calls are TRBV7-9 and TRBJ2-7, with 13 bases matching TRBD2. This CDR3 is 17 amino acids long. Looked up from germline, CDR1 is SEHNR and CDR2 is FQNEAQ (reference sequence). With V trimmed by 4 bases and J by 2 bases, 8 bases remained unmatched. Here the CDR3 reads CASSSGTSGTVTYEQYF. Written as DNA, the CDR3 is TGTGCCAGCAGCTCAGGGACTAGCGGGACCGTGACCTACGAGCAGTACTTC.

The CDR3 DNA is TGTGCCAGCAGTCCGGGGGGGGAGGCGACCGGGGAGCTGTTTTTT. Translation: CASSPGGEATGELFF. This chain connects TRBV28 to TRBJ2-2; TRBD2 matches 8 bases. The CDR3 has 15 residues. Germline lookup yields CDR1 MDHEN and CDR2 SYDVKM. V lost 5 bases, J lost 5 bases, and 7 bases stayed unmatched.